This entry lists 29 T cell receptor beta chains sequenced from one sample in a study of cytomegalovirus exposure and HLA in healthy donors. PCR amplification relied on 60 Vbeta primers (plus 13 Jbeta primers). Using immunoSEQ multiplex PCR, the repertoire was profiled, and TCRdb retains in-frame clones only, with some absent. Of approximately 190,000 clones in the sample, approximately 80% were seen once. Sequenced material: PBMCs. The receptor set was obtained from a man between 40 and 49 years old in good health and CMV-seropositive.

The rearrangement joins TRBV9 to TRBJ2-1, with 12 bases that match TRBD2. The CDR3 consists of 16 residues. J lost 6 bases, V lost 3 bases, and 7 bases had no gene match. Germline V gives CDR1 SGDLS, CDR2 YYNGEE. The CDR3 bases are TGTGCCAGCAGCGCCCGACTAGCGGGAGCCCCCAATGAGCAGTTCTTC. The encoded protein is CASSARLAGAPNEQFF.

The CDR3 loop reads CASSLRRVNEKLFF. The CDR3 DNA sequence: TGTGCCAGCAGCTTGCGCAGGGTTAATGAAAAACTGTTTTTT. The V call is TRBV5-8, the J call TRBJ1-4; the D gene is possibly TRBD1 (5 bases). The germline V gene has CDR1 SGHTS and CDR2 YDEGEE. Trimming left V 1 base short and J 4 bases short, with 8 bases between. This CDR3 spans 14 amino acids.

CDR3 residues: CASSQGDHSYTDTQYF. The DNA of the CDR3 is TGCGCCAGCAGCCAAGGTGATCACAGTTACACAGATACGCAGTATTTT. The rearrangement joins TRBV4-3 to TRBJ2-3; D not resolved. V was shortened by 1 base and J by 2 bases, with 13 bases between the two germline ends. The germline V gene has CDR1 LGHNA and CDR2 YSLEER. CDR3 size: 16 residues.

The rearrangement links TRBV19 to TRBJ2-6; D might be TRBD2 (5 bases). Germline values: CDR1 LNHDA, CDR2 SQIVND (reference sequence). V shed 8 bases and J shed 1 base, with 9 bases lying between them. The CDR3 totals 14 residues. CDR3 in amino acids: CASLRGSGANVLTF. CDR3 bases: TGTGCCAGTCTCCGAGGGTCTGGGGCCAACGTCCTGACTTTC.

The chain recombines TRBV21-1 with TRBJ2-2; the D call of TRBD2 is as the table states it, not checked on the DNA. TRBV21-1 is a known pseudogene. The CDR3 spans 14 residues. In nucleotides, the CDR3 is TGTGCCACTGTGAGGCCCCCGAACACCGGGGAGCTGTTTTTT. Residues: CATVRPPNTGELFF.

The chain combines TRBV25-1 with TRBJ2-7; TRBD2 agrees at 7 bases. V was clipped by 3 bases and J by 1 base; unmatched bases: 9. Germline assignment: CDR1 MGHDK and CDR2 SYGVNS. The CDR3 is made up of 16 amino acids. The CDR3, as DNA: TGTGCCAGCAGTGATGCGGGGGAAAGATGGTCCTACGAGCAGTACTTC. It translates to CASSDAGERWSYEQYF.

This chain links TRBV7-2 with TRBJ2-1, with 9 bases that match TRBD2. The J segment lost 3 bases and the V segment lost 5 bases, leaving 5 bases of the junction unmatched. This CDR3 spans 15 amino acids. Germline V CDR1 and CDR2: SGHTA, FQGNSA. This CDR3 is CASSQAGGRYNEQFF. DNA for the CDR3: TGTGCCAGCAGCCAAGCGGGGGGCCGCTACAATGAGCAGTTCTTC. The entire variable domain, with the rest obtained from reference TRBV7-2 and TRBJ2-1, is as follows: GAGVSQSPSNKVTEKGKDVELRCDPISGHTALYWYRQSLGQGLEFLIYFQGNSAPDKSGLPSDRFSAERTGGSVSTLTIQRTQQEDSAVYLCASSQAGGRYNEQFFGPGTRLTVL.

For the CDR3, the DNA is TGTGCCAGCAGCTTAGGTAGCGGGGGGTATAGGGATGAGCAGTTCTTC. Encoded protein: CASSLGSGGYRDEQFF. J is TRBJ2-1 and V is TRBV7-3; 10 nucleotides line up with TRBD2. The CDR3 consists of 16 residues. Germline loops: CDR1 SGHTA, CDR2 FQGTGA. After removal of 2 bases from V and 8 bases from J, the junction contained 9 bases not matched to a gene.

The chain employs TRBV28 and TRBJ1-5; 8 nucleotides agree with TRBD1. Germline CDR1 is MDHEN and CDR2 is SYDVKM. This CDR3 is built from 15 residues. Germline trimming cut 6 bases from V and 0 bases from J; bases unmatched to any gene: 4. The CDR3 DNA sequence: TGTGCCAGCAGACGGACAGGGTATAGCAATCAGCCCCAGCATTTT. This translates into CASRRTGYSNQPQHF.

This chain connects TRBV9 to TRBJ1-6; 7 bases align to TRBD1. With 3 bases clipped from V and 7 bases from J, the junction kept 7 bases outside the gene matches. CDR3 length: 15 amino acids. Per germline, CDR1 SGDLS and CDR2 YYNGEE. CDR3 in DNA: TGTGCCAGCAGCGAGGGGGCCATACGGAATTCACCCCTCCACTTT. Protein product: CASSEGAIRNSPLHF. The variable domain in full, with the rest retrieved from reference TRBV9 and TRBJ1-6, is DSGVTQTPKHLITATGQRVTLRCSPRSGDLSVYWYQQSLDQGLQFLIQYYNGEERAKGNILERFSAQQFPDLHSELNLSSLELGDSALYFCASSEGAIRNSPLHFGNGTRLTVT.

CDR3 coding DNA: TGTGCCATCAGGGCAACGGGGGACAGGATCGATTCACCCCTCCACTTT. Translated: CAIRATGDRIDSPLHF. The chain has TRBV10-3 and TRBJ1-6; 8 bases agree with TRBD1. Per the germline V gene, CDR1 is ENHRY and CDR2 is SYGVKD. The CDR3 runs 16 residues. Trimming at V came to 6 bases and at J to 8 bases, leaving 12 bases not matched to a gene.

The chain joins TRBV27 to TRBJ2-1; perhaps TRBD2 as D (6 bases). V lost 5 bases, J lost 4 bases, and 9 bases lay in between. CDR3 length: 13 residues. Germline V gives CDR1 MNHEY, CDR2 SMNVEV (reference sequence). CDR3 amino acids: CASSVRGYNEQFF. The CDR3 nucleotides read TGTGCCAGCAGTGTCCGGGGGTACAATGAGCAGTTCTTC.

For this clone: The junction and the germline gene differ at one end; a read error may be behind it. J is TRBJ2-1 and V is TRBV4-1, with 9 nucleotides matching TRBD2. Germline V gives CDR1 MGHRA, CDR2 YSYEKL. CDR3 length equals 15 residues. The CDR3 nucleotides are TGCGCCAGCAGCCCCGCGGGGGGGTCCTTCAATGAGCAGTTCTTC. Translating gives CASSPAGGSFNEQFF.

V gene TRBV5-5 combines with J gene TRBJ1-2; 12 bases line up with TRBD1. CDR3 length: 14 residues. Germline V gives CDR1 SGHKS, CDR2 YYEKEE (reference sequence). J was trimmed by 7 bases and V by 5 bases; bases with no gene match: 6. CDR3 sequence reads: CASREGTGGSGYTF. CDR3 bases: TGTGCCAGCAGGGAAGGGACAGGGGGCTCTGGCTACACCTTC. The complete variable domain, with remaining parts taken from reference TRBV5-5 and TRBJ1-2, reads DAGVTQSPTHLIKTRGQQVTLRCSPISGHKSVSWYQQVLGQGPQFIFQYYEKEERGRGNFPDRFSARQFPNYSSELNVNALLLGDSALYLCASREGTGGSGYTFGSGTRLTVV.

The chain combines TRBV4-1 with TRBJ2-5; D is undetermined. Trimming took 1 base from V and 3 from J, leaving 6 bases between them. CDR1 and CDR2 from the germline V gene are MGHRA and YSYEKL. The CDR3 spans 13 residues. The CDR3 DNA reads TGCGCCAGCAGCCAAGTGTTCGAAGAGACCCAGTACTTC. Its protein product is CASSQVFEETQYF.

The chain couples TRBV5-1 to TRBJ2-2; the D gene is possibly TRBD1 (6 bases). V was trimmed by 4 bases and J by 6 bases, leaving 16 bases between them. The CDR3 length is 15 residues. Germline V lookup: CDR1 SGHRS, CDR2 YFSETQ. The DNA of the CDR3 is TGCGCCAGCAGCGATGGGGCAGGGGATTCCGGGGAGCTGTTTTTT. This gives the protein CASSDGAGDSGELFF.

This chain joins TRBV27 and TRBJ1-2; TRBD1 aligns across 8 bases. CDR3 length: 14 residues. The ends lost 7 bases at V and 4 bases at J; junction bases unmatched: 8. Germline lookup yields CDR1 MNHEY and CDR2 SMNVEV (reference sequence). The CDR3 sequence: CASNDRGPPYGYTF. CDR3 bases: TGTGCCAGCAACGACAGGGGCCCCCCCTATGGCTACACCTTC.

A remark on this clone: A junction boundary mismatches the germline segment, possibly from a read error. The chain carries TRBV4-1 and TRBJ2-3; 7 positions agree with TRBD2. This CDR3 has 16 residues. The germline V gene has CDR1 MGHRA and CDR2 YSYEKL. The chain's CDR3 is CASSQDQLANTDTQYF. In DNA, the CDR3 is TGTGCCAGCAGCCAAGATCAACTAGCGAACACAGATACGCAGTATTTT.

Note on this clone: The junction departs from the called germline gene at one end, perhaps through a read error. This chain connects TRBV7-9 to TRBJ2-5; 7 bases align to TRBD2. This CDR3 has 14 residues. CDR1 and CDR2 (germline): SEHNR, FQNEAQ (reference sequence). Here the CDR3 DNA reads TGTTCCAGCAGCCCCCCCAGCGGGAAGGAGACCCAGTACTTC. Translation: CSSSPPSGKETQYF.

The CDR3 DNA reads TGTGCCAGCAGTGAAGGGCAGGGAGGGAATCAGCCCCAGCATTTT. Its protein product is CASSEGQGGNQPQHF. The chain joins TRBV2 to TRBJ1-5; TRBD1 might be the D (5 bases). Germline V CDR1 and CDR2: SNHLY, FYNNEI. The CDR3 sequence is 15 residues long. V lost 1 base and J lost 4, with 11 bases in between.

This sequence joins TRBV5-1 and TRBJ2-3; no clear D. Trimming removed 1 base at V and 2 bases at J, with 5 bases between. This CDR3 is built from 13 residues. Germline V lookup: CDR1 SGHRS, CDR2 YFSETQ. DNA for the CDR3: TGCGCCAGCAGCTTGCTTTACACAGATACGCAGTATTTT. It yields the protein CASSLLYTDTQYF. The complete variable domain, with remaining parts taken from reference TRBV5-1 and TRBJ2-3, reads KAGVTQTPRYLIKTRGQQVTLSCSPISGHRSVSWYQQTPGQGLQFLFEYFSETQRNKGNFPGRFSGRQFSNSRSEMNVSTLELGDSALYLCASSLLYTDTQYFGPGTRLTVL.

J is TRBJ1-5 and V is TRBV7-2, with unresolved D. There are 16 residues in the CDR3. The V gene lost 5 bases and the J gene lost 1 base, with 15 bases spanning the gap. From germline, CDR1 is SGHTA and CDR2 FQGNSA. CDR3 coding DNA: TGTGCCAGCAGCCCCCTCACGACTTCGAGCAATCAGCCCCAGCATTTT. Residues: CASSPLTTSSNQPQHF.

The rearrangement uses TRBV7-9 and TRBJ2-1; no definite D call. This CDR3 has 16 residues. CDR1 is SEHNR and CDR2 is FQNEAQ in the germline V gene (reference sequence). Trimming removed 5 bases at V and 4 bases at J, with 18 bases between. The CDR3 DNA reads as TGTGCCAGCAGCCCGCAAGGTGGCGGAACATACAATGAGCAGTTCTTC. Translated, it gives CASSPQGGGTYNEQFF.

The CDR3 DNA reads as TGTGCCAGCAGGAGCGGGGGGAGAAGCACAGATACGCAGTATTTT. It specifies CASRSGGRSTDTQYF. The V call is TRBV5-4, the J call TRBJ2-3; 9 bases match TRBD2. CDR3 length: 15 amino acids. V lost 5 bases, J lost 0 bases, and 4 bases stayed unmatched. Germline CDR1 is SGHNT and CDR2 is YYREEE (reference sequence). The variable domain in full, completed from reference TRBV5-4 and TRBJ2-3, reads ETGVTQSPTHLIKTRGQQVTLRCSSQSGHNTVSWYQQALGQGPQFIFQYYREEENGRGNFPPRFSGLQFPNYSSELNVNALELDDSALYLCASRSGGRSTDTQYFGPGTRLTVL.

This clone was counted between two and nine times. CDR3 in DNA: TGTGCCAGCAGCTTCCGACAGACCCAAGAGACCCAGTACTTC. Its protein is CASSFRQTQETQYF. This sequence joins TRBV7-2 and TRBJ2-5; tentatively, D is TRBD1 (5 bases). Germline assignment: CDR1 SGHTA and CDR2 FQGNSA. V lost 3 bases and J lost 1, with 9 bases in between. The CDR3 covers 14 residues. Using reference TRBV7-2 and TRBJ2-5 for the parts outside the CDR3, the full variable domain is GAGVSQSPSNKVTEKGKDVELRCDPISGHTALYWYRQSLGQGLEFLIYFQGNSAPDKSGLPSDRFSAERTGGSVSTLTIQRTQQEDSAVYLCASSFRQTQETQYFGPGTRLLVL.

This chain connects TRBV6-6 to TRBJ2-7; D perhaps matches TRBD2 (5 bases). CDR1 and CDR2 from the germline V gene are MNHNY and SVGAGI (reference sequence). This CDR3 region has 14 residues. V was pared by 2 bases and J by 2 bases, with 10 bases between. CDR3 sequence (DNA): TGTGCCAGCAGTTACAAAGAGGGCCCCTACGAGCAGTACTTC. Amino acid sequence: CASSYKEGPYEQYF.

V usage is TRBV7-9 and J usage is TRBJ2-7; 9 bases are a match to TRBD2. Germline V gives CDR1 SEHNR, CDR2 FQNEAQ (reference sequence). This CDR3 region has 17 residues. V gave up 5 bases and J gave up 6 bases; unmatched junction bases: 17. The CDR3: CASSAWVGREGHPEQYF. The CDR3 DNA is TGTGCCAGCAGCGCCTGGGTGGGGCGGGAGGGCCATCCCGAGCAGTACTTC.

V usage is TRBV18 and J usage is TRBJ1-6, with D possibly TRBD1 on 5 matching bases. Germline lookup yields CDR1 KGHSH and CDR2 LQKENI. Trimming took 6 bases from V and 9 from J, leaving 12 bases between them. CDR3 length: 13 residues. CDR3 coding DNA: TGTGCCAGCTCCATCGGGGGGGGTTCACCCCTCCACTTT. Encoded protein: CASSIGGGSPLHF.

This clone was detected once. The chain is built from TRBV5-1 and TRBJ2-5; 7 nucleotides line up with TRBD1. The CDR3 has 14 amino acids. The trim removed 0 bases at V and 4 bases at J, leaving 3 bases unmatched. The germline V gene encodes CDR1 SGHRS and CDR2 YFSETQ. In DNA, the CDR3 is TGCGCCAGCAGCTTGGAGGGGGCGCCAGAGACCCAGTACTTC. Translating it yields CASSLEGAPETQYF. The full variable domain, its missing parts supplied by reference TRBV5-1 and TRBJ2-5, is KAGVTQTPRYLIKTRGQQVTLSCSPISGHRSVSWYQQTPGQGLQFLFEYFSETQRNKGNFPGRFSGRQFSNSRSEMNVSTLELGDSALYLCASSLEGAPETQYFGPGTRLLVL.